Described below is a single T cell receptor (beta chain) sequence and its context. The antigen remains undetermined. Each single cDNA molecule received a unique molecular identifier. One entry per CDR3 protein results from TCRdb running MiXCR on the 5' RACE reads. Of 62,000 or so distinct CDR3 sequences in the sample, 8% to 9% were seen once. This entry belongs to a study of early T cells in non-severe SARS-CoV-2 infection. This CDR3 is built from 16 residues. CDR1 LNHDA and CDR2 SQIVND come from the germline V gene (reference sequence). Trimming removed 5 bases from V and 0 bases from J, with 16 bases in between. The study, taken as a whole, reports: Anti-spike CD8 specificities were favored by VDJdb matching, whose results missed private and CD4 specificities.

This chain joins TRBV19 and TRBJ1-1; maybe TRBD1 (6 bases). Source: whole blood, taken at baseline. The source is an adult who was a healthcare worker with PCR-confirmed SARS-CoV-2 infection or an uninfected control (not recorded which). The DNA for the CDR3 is TGTGCCAGTAGTTTCCGACAGGATCCCATGAACACTGAAGCTTTCTTT. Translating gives CASSFRQDPMNTEAFF.